The sequence of this T cell receptor (beta chain) was determined in a study of CD8+ T cells in alopecia areata. For the study at large: Tofacitinib lasted 6 to 18 months, then 6 months off drug.

Sample treatment: oral pan-JAK inhibitor, 5-10 mg twice daily. Note on this clone: Its target is unknown. This same CDR3 is encoded by further DNA sequences in the sample.

Between the trimmed V and J ends, which lost 0 bases and 1 base, there was a span of 1 base. From germline, CDR1 is KGHSH and CDR2 LQKENI. This CDR3 contains 13 residues. Study-wide points: Patients showed less clear TCR sequence sharing than mice, possibly partly because of HLA diversity. Tofacitinib significantly brought down scalp clonality and expanded CD8+ clones among top 100. For lesional scalp, especially alopecia totalis/universalis, clonality was higher than in normal scalp.

Extraction of RNA preceded its reverse transcription into cDNA, which served as the sequencing template. The method was immunoSEQ multiplex PCR; TCRdb's version includes in-frame clones alone and lacks a portion of them. The sample holds 150,000 to 250,000 clones, roughly three fifths seen once. V is TRBV18 and J is TRBJ2-1; D call uncertain. The origin of this receptor is a human donor with alopecia areata. The sequencing used CD4+ T cells sorted from blood, collected at week 4, from a patient treated with tofacitinib. CDR3 in amino acids: CASSPPSYNEQFF. The CDR3 nucleotides read TGTGCCAGCTCACCACCGTCCTACAATGAGCAGTTCTTC.